This T cell receptor (beta chain) comes out of a study of regulatory T cells in long-lasting Graves disease. CDR1 is MNHEY, CDR2 SVGAGI, per germline. The germline V and J ends were trimmed by 2 bases and 14 bases, with 13 bases remaining between them. The CDR3 is 13 residues long. TCR beta libraries were built with iRepertoire HTBI primers and Arm-PCR of CDR3 regions. MiXCR, run by TCRdb on the multiplex PCR reads, gives a single entry per CDR3 protein. The table includes approximately 310,000 distinct CDR3 sequences, 18% detected once. As to time point: newly diagnosed GD, antithyroid drugs for less than 3 months. Following extraction of RNA from PBMCs, that RNA was used to make the TCR library. At least ten counts were recorded for this clonotype.

V is TRBV6-5 and J is TRBJ1-6; D gene ambiguous. The receptor comes from a female donor with Graves disease. The sample in question was peripheral blood mononuclear cells (PBMCs), obtained at new diagnosis, from a patient treated with antithyroid drugs. CDR3 nucleotide sequence: TGTGCCAGCAGTTACGGCAGCCTATCATCCCTCCACTTT. This codes for CASSYGSLSSLHF.